The 14 T cell receptor beta chains in this list originate from one sample, sequenced in a study of breast tumors, draining lymph nodes, adjacent tissues (TCRdb year 2016). The library was obtained by multiplex PCR. For sequencing, an Illumina HiSeq 2000 was employed. Using fastp at Q25 and MiXCR, TCRdb reprocessed the public reads and kept productive beta chains. Rows matching on CDR3 protein sequence are summarized as one entry with the most common DNA and genes. This sample holds some 200,000 distinct CDR3 sequences; roughly 31% were observed only once. The ten largest clonotypes hold over 4% of the sample. The lymph node samples were taken from the axillary draining lymph nodes of breast cancer patients. What was sequenced was axillary lymph node tissue. The receptors were sampled from a female donor with breast cancer. Some clones in this sample may be carry-over from other donors' samples.

Comment on this clonotype: An end of the junction does not agree with germline; a read error may underlie this. The chain links TRBV28 to TRBJ1-5, with TRBD1 matching 10 bases. This CDR3 has 15 amino acids. Germline V gene lookup returns CDR1 MDHEN and CDR2 SYDVKM. CDR3 amino acids: CASSLGQGGNQPKHF. The CDR3 DNA is TGTGCCAGCAGTTTAGGACAGGGGGGAAATCAGCCCAAGCATTTT.

This clonotype has a count of ten or more. The chain carries TRBV10-3 and TRBJ1-4; 9 bases match TRBD1. The trim removed 5 bases at V and 5 bases at J, leaving 3 bases unmatched. The CDR3 loop spans 14 amino acids. Germline V gene sequence: CDR1 ENHRY, CDR2 SYGVKD. The CDR3 DNA follows: TGTGCCATCAGTTTGGACAGGGGAAATGAAAAACTGTTTTTT. Its translation: CAISLDRGNEKLFF.

This clonotype was found many times. The J gene is TRBJ1-2, the V gene TRBV2; possible D gene TRBD1, 5 bases. There are 13 residues in the CDR3. The V gene lost 3 bases and the J gene lost 4 bases, with 9 bases spanning the gap. Per germline, CDR1 SNHLY and CDR2 FYNNEI. CDR3 in DNA: TGTGCCAGCAGTGATGGGGACCGCTATGGCTACACCTTC. It encodes CASSDGDRYGYTF.

With regard to this clonotype: A read error is possible here, since a much larger clone lies one base away. This rearrangement joins TRBV12-3 or TRBV12-4 to TRBJ2-1; 10 nucleotides line up with TRBD2. The CDR3 length is 14 residues. Trimming cost V 8 bases and J 11 bases; bases outside gene matches: 12. The CDR3 DNA reads TGTGCCAGCCGGCCAGCGGGAGGGGGGGATAAGCAGTTCTTC. It codes for CASRPAGGGDKQFF.

This clonotype was seen many times. The gene calls are TRBV6-6 and TRBJ2-7, with TRBD2 matching 7 bases. V gave up 2 bases and J gave up 2 bases; unmatched junction bases: 9. The CDR3 spans 16 residues. Germline V lookup: CDR1 MNHNY, CDR2 SVGAGI (reference sequence). The DNA for the CDR3 is TGTGCCAGCAGTTACGGCGGGAGTTTCAGTCCCTACGAGCAGTACTTC. As protein: CASSYGGSFSPYEQYF.

As regards this clonotype: The germline gene is not matched at one end of the junction; a read error may be the cause. The chain links TRBV7-9 to TRBJ2-5; TRBD1 agrees at 7 bases. Looked up from germline, CDR1 is SEHNR and CDR2 is FQNEAQ (reference sequence). The CDR3 contains 15 residues. The CDR3 coding sequence is TGTGCCAGCAGCTACATACGACAGGGTGAAGAGACCCAGCACTTC. This gives the protein CASSYIRQGEETQHF.

This clonotype was counted at least ten times. This chain links TRBV6-5 with TRBJ2-7, with D possibly being TRBD2 (5 bases). Germline CDR1 is MNHEY and CDR2 is SVGAGI. Trimming removed 2 bases from V and 2 bases from J, with 10 bases in between. This CDR3 is built from 14 residues. CDR3 in amino acids: CASSYVLGPYEQYF. The CDR3 DNA reads TGTGCCAGCAGTTACGTACTAGGCCCCTACGAGCAGTACTTC.

This clonotype was observed many times. The chain carries TRBV5-1 and TRBJ1-2; D may be TRBD1 (5 bases). Looked up from germline, CDR1 is SGHRS and CDR2 is YFSETQ. Trimming stripped 4 bases from V and 2 bases from J, with 15 bases between. CDR3 size: 15 residues. The CDR3 DNA is TGCGCCAGCAGCATGGACAACCCACGAAACTATGGCTACACCTTC. Translation gives CASSMDNPRNYGYTF.

The table lists this clonotype with many counts. The rearrangement uses TRBV7-2 and TRBJ2-2; D is unclear. Germline assignment: CDR1 SGHTA and CDR2 FQGNSA. The V gene lost 5 bases and the J gene lost 5 bases, with 6 bases spanning the gap. The CDR3 contains 12 residues. This chain's CDR3 is CASSPPTGELFF. Written as DNA, the CDR3 is TGTGCCAGCAGCCCTCCGACCGGGGAGCTGTTTTTT.

The chain employs TRBV7-2 and TRBJ2-3; the match to TRBD1 covers 10 bases. J was trimmed by 11 bases and V by 3 bases; bases with no gene match: 11. The length of the CDR3 is 15 residues. Germline values: CDR1 SGHTA, CDR2 FQGNSA. The CDR3 sequence is CASSFDRGRYNEQYF. The CDR3 nucleotides are TGTGCCAGCAGCTTCGACAGGGGGCGGTACAATGAGCAGTATTTT.

The V call is TRBV29-1, the J call TRBJ2-1; unclear D gene. Per the germline V gene, CDR1 is SQVTM and CDR2 is ANQGSEA. The CDR3 is 14 residues long. Trimming cost V 4 bases and J 8 bases, with 18 bases left between them. CDR3 coding DNA: TGCAGCGTTGTTTACTACTTAGGGCCGCATGAGCAGTTCTTC. Encoded protein: CSVVYYLGPHEQFF.

Remarks on this clonotype: The junction shows a germline mismatch at one end, possibly a read error. The V gene is TRBV6-1, the J gene TRBJ2-1; 8 bases agree with TRBD1. Germline V gene sequence: CDR1 MNHNS, CDR2 SASEGT. The CDR3 consists of 14 residues. CDR3 protein: CASMPGGSCNEQFF. The CDR3 DNA reads TGTGCCAGCATGCCAGGGGGCTCCTGCAATGAGCAGTTCTTC.

This clonotype has ten or more counts. This rearrangement joins TRBV12-5 to TRBJ2-2; D gene uncertain. V was clipped by 3 bases and J by 7 bases, with 9 bases between them. Germline V gene data show CDR1 as LGHNT and CDR2 as FRNRAP. CDR3 length equals 13 residues. This CDR3 reads CASGLDPSGELFF. The CDR3 bases are TGTGCTAGTGGTTTAGACCCCAGCGGGGAGCTGTTTTTT.

The V gene is TRBV5-1, the J gene TRBJ2-6, with no clear D. The V and J ends lost 4 bases and 4 bases respectively, with 6 bases between them. This CDR3 is 13 amino acids long. CDR1 and CDR2 from the germline V gene are SGHRS and YFSETQ. In DNA form, the CDR3 reads TGCGCCAGCAGCACGGACGGGGCCAACGTCCTGACTTTC. Amino acids: CASSTDGANVLTF.